One sample yielded the 5 T cell receptor beta chains listed below, sequenced in a study of radiation and T cells in renal cell carcinoma. As to time point: blood 4 weeks post-SBRT, at nephrectomy. The treatment: 15 Gy SBRT to primary tumor, nephrectomy 4 weeks later. TCRdb's copy holds only in-frame clones and misses some; the assay was immunoSEQ multiplex PCR. This table has 140,000 to 150,000 clones, 86% appearing once. The sequencing used blood, collected from a patient whose treatment included radiotherapy and nephrectomy. All receptors derive from a woman in her fifties or sixties with renal cell carcinoma.

The chain is built from TRBV11-2 and TRBJ2-3; TRBD2 matches 14 bases. Germline V gives CDR1 SGHAT, CDR2 FQNNGV. With 5 bases clipped from V and 3 bases from J, the junction kept 7 bases outside the gene matches. This CDR3 comprises 17 residues. The CDR3 here is CASSPRTSGGTTDTQYF. CDR3 nucleotides: TGTGCCAGCAGCCCCCGGACTAGCGGGGGGACAACAGATACGCAGTATTTT.

The chain recombines TRBV14 with TRBJ1-6; unclear D gene. Between the trimmed V and J ends, which lost 3 bases and 0 bases, there was a span of 15 bases. Germline V gives CDR1 SGHDN, CDR2 FVKESK. The CDR3 covers 18 residues. The CDR3 DNA sequence: TGTGCCAGCAGCCACCTAAAGGAGACTGACTCCTATAATTCACCCCTCCACTTT. As protein: CASSHLKETDSYNSPLHF.

J is TRBJ1-5 and V is TRBV19, with 10 bases that match TRBD1. Trimming took 7 bases from V and 0 from J; bases not matched to a gene: 9. This CDR3 spans 17 amino acids. Germline CDR1 reads LNHDA; CDR2 reads SQIVND (reference sequence). The CDR3 spells CASKGDRGFNSNQPQHF. DNA of the CDR3: TGTGCCAGTAAGGGGGACAGGGGCTTCAATAGCAATCAGCCCCAGCATTTT.

The chain recombines TRBV18 with TRBJ2-5, with a possible D match to TRBD2 (6 bases). Germline CDR1 KGHSH, CDR2 LQKENI. The CDR3 contains 15 residues. V was shortened by 1 base and J by 5 bases, with 14 bases between the two germline ends. The CDR3 is CASSPRGNSGETQYF. The CDR3 DNA is TGTGCCAGCTCACCACGGGGCAATAGCGGCGAGACCCAGTACTTC.

V usage is TRBV7-2 and J usage is TRBJ1-5; D is unresolved. Germline values: CDR1 SGHTA, CDR2 FQGNSA. CDR3 length equals 19 residues. V dropped 4 bases and J dropped 3 bases, with 25 bases sitting between them. CDR3 in amino acids: CASSSLRFSGMGINQPQHF. The DNA of the CDR3 is TGTGCCAGCAGCTCTCTTCGTTTTTCGGGTATGGGAATCAATCAGCCCCAGCATTTT.